This T cell receptor (beta chain) came from a study of cytomegalovirus exposure and HLA in healthy donors. Study-level findings and limits: Across all donors, roughly uniform sequencing depth was an assumption of the presence/absence analyses.

A word on this clone: Its matching antigen is unknown.

From germline, CDR1 is SGHRS and CDR2 YFSETQ. Trimming at V came to 3 bases and at J to 0 bases, leaving 2 bases not matched to a gene. The CDR3 has 14 amino acids. The study ran its PCR with 60 Vbeta and 13 Jbeta primers. Authors' data handling: The authors later counted roughly 76 million unique TCR beta chains, some 11 million of them shared. Libraries were prepared by immunoSEQ multiplex PCR; TCRdb keeps only in-frame clonotypes and omits some of them. V and J calls and clone size are those listed in that table; D and trimming were worked out from the DNA. The sample consists of over 200,000 clones, roughly 84% of them appearing once.

This clonotype was sampled from a human donor in good health. The sample consisted of PBMCs. The chain links TRBV5-1 to TRBJ2-7, with TRBD1 identical over 8 bases. CDR3 region: CASSSTGGSYEQYF. In nucleotides, the CDR3 is TGCGCCAGCAGCTCCACAGGGGGCTCCTACGAGCAGTACTTC.